These 5 T cell receptor beta chains share one sample of origin, sequenced in a study of graft-versus-host responses after intestinal transplantation. Method: immunoSEQ multiplex PCR; TCRdb's copy keeps in-frame clones and lacks some. The sample contains about 110,000 clones, around nine tenths of which appear only once. These receptors' antigens are unknown. The starting material was unstimulated CD4+ T cells sorted from spleen or lymph node cells, obtained before transplant. Receptors originate from a human donor who was the organ donor for an intestinal transplant.

The chain recombines TRBV18 with TRBJ1-5; D is perhaps TRBD1 (5 bases). Trimming took 3 bases from V and 3 from J, leaving 12 bases between them. The CDR3 is 15 residues long. Germline values: CDR1 KGHSH, CDR2 LQKENI. CDR3 region: CASSPDSSLNQPQHF. CDR3 sequence (DNA): TGTGCCAGCTCACCTGACAGTAGCCTCAATCAGCCCCAGCATTTT.

This chain connects TRBV12-5 to TRBJ2-2, with TRBD1 matching 7 bases. The CDR3 extends over 15 amino acids. The V segment lost 5 bases and the J segment 1 base; nucleotides outside the gene matches: 4. The germline gives CDR1 LGHNT, CDR2 FRNRAP. CDR3 in amino acids: CASGTGQVNTGELFF. DNA of the CDR3: TGTGCTAGTGGTACCGGACAGGTGAACACCGGGGAGCTGTTTTTT.

The chain recombines TRBV7-9 with TRBJ2-7, with 14 nucleotides matching TRBD2. Unmatched junction bases numbered 7, after V lost 6 bases and J lost 3 bases. Germline lookup yields CDR1 SEHNR and CDR2 FQNEAQ (reference sequence). The length of the CDR3 is 16 residues. Here the CDR3 reads CASRGPGTSGGYEQYF. CDR3 bases: TGTGCCAGCAGGGGTCCCGGGACTAGCGGGGGCTACGAGCAGTACTTC.

The chain links TRBV28 to TRBJ1-5; 9 positions agree with TRBD1. CDR1 and CDR2 from the germline V gene are MDHEN and SYDVKM. V dropped 5 bases and J dropped 4; count of bases not matched to a gene: 12. This CDR3 has 17 residues. CDR3 coding DNA: TGTGCCAGCAGTGAAACAGGGGGCGCTGGGGCAAATCAGCCCCAGCATTTT. Its translation: CASSETGGAGANQPQHF.

The chain carries TRBV28 and TRBJ2-7; tentative D call: TRBD2 (5 bases). CDR3 size: 14 residues. Germline V gene sequence: CDR1 MDHEN, CDR2 SYDVKM. V lost 3 bases, J lost 3 bases, and 12 bases lay in between. The CDR3, as DNA: TGTGCCAGCAGTTTGGCGGGTTGGGTCTACGAGCAGTACTTC. As protein: CASSLAGWVYEQYF.